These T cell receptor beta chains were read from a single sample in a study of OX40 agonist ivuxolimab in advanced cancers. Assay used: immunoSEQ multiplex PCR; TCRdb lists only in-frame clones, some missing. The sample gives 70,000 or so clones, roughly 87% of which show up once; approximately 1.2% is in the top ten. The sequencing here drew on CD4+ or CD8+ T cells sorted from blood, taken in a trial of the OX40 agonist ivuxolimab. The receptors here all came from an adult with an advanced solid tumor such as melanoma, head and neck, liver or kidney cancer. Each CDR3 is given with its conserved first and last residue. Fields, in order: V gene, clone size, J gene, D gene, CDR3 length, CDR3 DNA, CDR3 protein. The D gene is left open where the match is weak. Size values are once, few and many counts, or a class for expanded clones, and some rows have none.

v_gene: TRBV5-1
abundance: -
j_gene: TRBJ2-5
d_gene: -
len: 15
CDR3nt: TGCGCCAGCAGCTTGAGTCTCGGACAGAAAGAGACCCAGTACTTC
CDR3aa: CASSLSLGQKETQYF

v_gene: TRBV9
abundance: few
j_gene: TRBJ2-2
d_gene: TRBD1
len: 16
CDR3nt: TGTGCCAGCAGCGTGGGCGACAGGGACGTCGGCGGGGAGCTGTTTTTT
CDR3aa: CASSVGDRDVGGELFF

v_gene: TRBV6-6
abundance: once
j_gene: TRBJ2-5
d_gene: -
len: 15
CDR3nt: TGTGCCAGCAGATCGTACCCGGGTCTACAAGAGACCCAGTACTTC
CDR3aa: CASRSYPGLQETQYF

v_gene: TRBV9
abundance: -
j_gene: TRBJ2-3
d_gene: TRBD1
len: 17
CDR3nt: TGTGCCAGCAGCGTAGAAGACAGGGTTGGCCGCACAGATACGCAGTATTTT
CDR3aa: CASSVEDRVGRTDTQYF

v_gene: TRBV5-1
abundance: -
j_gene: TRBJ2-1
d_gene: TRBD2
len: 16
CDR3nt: TGCGCCAGCAGCTTAATGTCGACTAGCACAAACAATGAGCAGTTCTTC
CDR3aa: CASSLMSTSTNNEQFF

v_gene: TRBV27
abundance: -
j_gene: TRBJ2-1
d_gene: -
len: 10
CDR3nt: TGTGCCACTACCCGAGGGGGGGTAATCTTC
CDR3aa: CATTRGGVIF

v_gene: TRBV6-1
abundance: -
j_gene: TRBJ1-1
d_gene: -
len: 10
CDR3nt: TGTGCCAGCAGCTCCGAGGGAGCTTTCTTT
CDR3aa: CASSSEGAFF

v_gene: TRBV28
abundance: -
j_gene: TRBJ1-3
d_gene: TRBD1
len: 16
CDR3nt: TGTGCCAGCGTTCCAGGACAGGGCTCAACTGGAAACACCATATATTTT
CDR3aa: CASVPGQGSTGNTIYF

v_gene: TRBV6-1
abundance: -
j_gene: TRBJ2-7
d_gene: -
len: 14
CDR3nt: TGTGCCAGCAGCGTAAGGGGTGAAGCCTACGAGCAGTACTTC
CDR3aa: CASSVRGEAYEQYF

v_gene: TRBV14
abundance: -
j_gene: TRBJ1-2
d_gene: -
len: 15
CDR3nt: TGTGCCAGCAGCCCTGGTAGTGAGGGCCTCTATGGCTACACCTTC
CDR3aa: CASSPGSEGLYGYTF

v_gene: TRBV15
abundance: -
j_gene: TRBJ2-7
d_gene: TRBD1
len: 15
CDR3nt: TGTGCCACCAGCAGAGGGGACAGGGGGACCTACGAGCAGTACTTC
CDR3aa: CATSRGDRGTYEQYF

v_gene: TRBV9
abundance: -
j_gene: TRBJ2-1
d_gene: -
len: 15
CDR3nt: TGTGCCAGCAGCCTCGACGGAAACTCCTACAATGAGCAGTTCTTC
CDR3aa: CASSLDGNSYNEQFF

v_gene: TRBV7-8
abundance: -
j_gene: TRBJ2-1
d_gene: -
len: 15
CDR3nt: TGTGCCAGCAGCTTAGTCCTCGGCTCCTACAATGAGCAGTTCTTC
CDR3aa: CASSLVLGSYNEQFF

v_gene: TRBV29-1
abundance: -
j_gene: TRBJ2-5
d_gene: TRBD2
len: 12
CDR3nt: TGCAGCGCCGCTAGCGGCCAAGAGACCCAGTACTTC
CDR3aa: CSAASGQETQYF

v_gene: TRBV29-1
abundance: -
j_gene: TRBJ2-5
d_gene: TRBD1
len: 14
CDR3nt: TGCAGCGCCGCCGGGACAGGTGGGGGGGAGACCCAGTACTTC
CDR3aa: CSAAGTGGGETQYF

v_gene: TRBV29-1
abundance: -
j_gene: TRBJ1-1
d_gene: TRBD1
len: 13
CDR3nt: TGCAGCGTTCCACCAAAAGGGGGCCCTGAAGCTTTCTTT
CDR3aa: CSVPPKGGPEAFF

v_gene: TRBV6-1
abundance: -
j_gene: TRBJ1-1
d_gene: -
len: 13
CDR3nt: TGTGCCAGCGCCGCGAGAGCAGTCGCTGAAGCTTTCTTT
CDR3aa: CASAARAVAEAFF

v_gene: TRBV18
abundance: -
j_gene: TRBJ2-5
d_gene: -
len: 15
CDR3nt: TGTGCCAGCTCCCCTGGACCTAACCACCAAGAGACCCAGTACTTC
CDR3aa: CASSPGPNHQETQYF

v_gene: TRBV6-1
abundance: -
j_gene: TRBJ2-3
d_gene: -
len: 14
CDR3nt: TGTGCCAGCAGTGAAGCAGGGAGCACAGATACGCAGTATTTT
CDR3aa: CASSEAGSTDTQYF

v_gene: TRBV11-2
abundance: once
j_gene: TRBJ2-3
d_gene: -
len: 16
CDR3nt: TGTGCCAGCAGCACCCTCGGAGGGAAGCGTACAGATACGCAGTATTTT
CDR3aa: CASSTLGGKRTDTQYF

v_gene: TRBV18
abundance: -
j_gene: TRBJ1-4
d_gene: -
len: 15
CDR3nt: TGTGCCAGCTCACCCCCGGGGGTATCGGGAGAAAAACTGTTTTTT
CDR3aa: CASSPPGVSGEKLFF

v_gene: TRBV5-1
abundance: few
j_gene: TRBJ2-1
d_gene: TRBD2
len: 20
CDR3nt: TGCGCCAGCAGCTTGGGATCGGGGACTAGCGGGGCGAGCTCCTACAATGAGCAGTTCTTC
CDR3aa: CASSLGSGTSGASSYNEQFF

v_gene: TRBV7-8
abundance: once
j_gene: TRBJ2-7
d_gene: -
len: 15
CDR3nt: TGTGCCAGCAGCTTCTCCCAGGGATACACCTACGAGCAGTACTTC
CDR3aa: CASSFSQGYTYEQYF

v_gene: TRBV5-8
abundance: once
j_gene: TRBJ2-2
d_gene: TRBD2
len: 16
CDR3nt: TGTGCCAGCAGGTCGGGACTAGCGGTTAACACCGGGGAGCTGTTTTTT
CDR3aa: CASRSGLAVNTGELFF

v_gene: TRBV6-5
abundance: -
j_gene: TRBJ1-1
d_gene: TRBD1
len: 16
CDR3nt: TGTGCCAGCAGTTACCATCCAGGACAGGGGGCACCTGAAGCTTTCTTT
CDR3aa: CASSYHPGQGAPEAFF

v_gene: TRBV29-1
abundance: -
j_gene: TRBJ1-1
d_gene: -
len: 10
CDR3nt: TGCAGCGTCTCCAGGGCTGAAGCTTTCTTT
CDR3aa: CSVSRAEAFF

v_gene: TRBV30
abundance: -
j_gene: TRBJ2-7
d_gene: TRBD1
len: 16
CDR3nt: TGTGCCTGGAGGGTAGGGGGGACAGGGAACTCCTACGAGCAGTACTTC
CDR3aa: CAWRVGGTGNSYEQYF

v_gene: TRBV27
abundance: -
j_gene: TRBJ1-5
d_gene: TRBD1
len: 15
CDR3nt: TGTGCCAGCAGTCCCAGGGGGCGAGGAGACCAGCCCCAGCATTTT
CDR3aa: CASSPRGRGDQPQHF

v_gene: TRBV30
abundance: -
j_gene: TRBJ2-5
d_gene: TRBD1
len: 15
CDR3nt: TGTGCCTGGGCCCTTACGACAGGGATCCAAGAGACCCAGTACTTC
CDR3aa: CAWALTTGIQETQYF

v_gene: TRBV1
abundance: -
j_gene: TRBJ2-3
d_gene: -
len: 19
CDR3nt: TGCACCAGCGGCTCCTCTAGGGGCAGGGCGGGACTGCCGACAGATACGCAGTATTTT
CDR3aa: CTSGSSRGRAGLPTDTQYF

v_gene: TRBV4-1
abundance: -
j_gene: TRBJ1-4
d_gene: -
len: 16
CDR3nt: TGCGCCAGCAGCTTCGGATCGATTGCAACTAATGAAAAACTGTTTTTT
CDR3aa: CASSFGSIATNEKLFF

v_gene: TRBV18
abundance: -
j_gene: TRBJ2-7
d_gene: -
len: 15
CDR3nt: TGTGCCAGCTCACTCGACAGCACGGGGACCTACGAGCAGTACTTC
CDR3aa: CASSLDSTGTYEQYF

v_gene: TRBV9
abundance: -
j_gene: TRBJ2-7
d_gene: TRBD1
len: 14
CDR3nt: TGTGCCAGCAGCTCCAAAGGGGGCGAGGGCGAGCAGTACTTC
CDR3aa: CASSSKGGEGEQYF

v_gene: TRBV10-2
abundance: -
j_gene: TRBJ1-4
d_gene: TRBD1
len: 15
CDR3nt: TGCGCCAGCAAGGACAAGGGACAGTCTAATGAAAAACTGTTTTTT
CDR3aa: CASKDKGQSNEKLFF

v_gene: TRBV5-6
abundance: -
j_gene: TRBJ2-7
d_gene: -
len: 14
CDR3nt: TGTGCCAGCAGTTTCCAGGGGCCCCCCTACGAGCAGTACTTC
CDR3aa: CASSFQGPPYEQYF

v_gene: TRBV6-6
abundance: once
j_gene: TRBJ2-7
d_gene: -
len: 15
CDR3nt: TGTGCCAGCAGTTACTCCCCTACCAGGGTAAGCGAGCAGTACTTC
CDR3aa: CASSYSPTRVSEQYF

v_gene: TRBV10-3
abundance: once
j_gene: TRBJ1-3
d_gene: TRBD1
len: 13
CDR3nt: TGTGCCAGCTGGGGACAGGCTGGAAACACCATATATTTT
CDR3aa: CASWGQAGNTIYF

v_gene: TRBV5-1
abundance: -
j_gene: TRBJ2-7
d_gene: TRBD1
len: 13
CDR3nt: TGCGCCAGCAGCCCGACAGGGTTCTACGAGCAGTACTTC
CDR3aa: CASSPTGFYEQYF

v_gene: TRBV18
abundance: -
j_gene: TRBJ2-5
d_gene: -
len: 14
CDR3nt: TGTGCCAGCTCACCGGGGGGCAGTCAAGAGACCCAGTACTTC
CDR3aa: CASSPGGSQETQYF

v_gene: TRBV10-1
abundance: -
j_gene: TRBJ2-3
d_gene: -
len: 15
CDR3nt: TGCGCCAGCAGTGAATGGGGGGCTAGGGCAGATACGCAGTATTTT
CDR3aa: CASSEWGARADTQYF

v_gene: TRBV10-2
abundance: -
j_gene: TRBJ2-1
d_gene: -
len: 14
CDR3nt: TGCGCCAGCAGGAGGACCCAGGGTGGTGGTGAGCAGTTCTTC
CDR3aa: CASRRTQGGGEQFF